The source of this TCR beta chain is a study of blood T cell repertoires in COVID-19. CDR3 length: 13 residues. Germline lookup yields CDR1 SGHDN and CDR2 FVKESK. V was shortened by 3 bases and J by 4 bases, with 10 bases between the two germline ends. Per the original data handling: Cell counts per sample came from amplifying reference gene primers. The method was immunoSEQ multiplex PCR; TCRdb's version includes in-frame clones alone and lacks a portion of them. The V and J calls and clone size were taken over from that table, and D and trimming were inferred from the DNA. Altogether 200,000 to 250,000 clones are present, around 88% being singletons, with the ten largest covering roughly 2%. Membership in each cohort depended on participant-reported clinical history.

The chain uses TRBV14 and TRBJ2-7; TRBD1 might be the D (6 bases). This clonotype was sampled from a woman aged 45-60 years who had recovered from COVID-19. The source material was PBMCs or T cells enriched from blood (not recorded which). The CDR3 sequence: CASSHRGQYEQYF. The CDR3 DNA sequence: TGTGCCAGCAGCCATCGCGGACAGTACGAGCAGTACTTC. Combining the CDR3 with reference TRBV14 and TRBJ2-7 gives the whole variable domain EAGVTQFPSHSVIEKGQTVTLRCDPISGHDNLYWYRRVMGKEIKFLLHFVKESKQDESGMPNNRFLAERTGGTYSTLKVQPAELEDSGVYFCASSHRGQYEQYFGPGTRLTVT.